The present T cell receptor beta chain was sequenced within a study of blood T cell repertoires in COVID-19. At the level of the study: Some COVID-19 samples were acute and others convalescent; all came from the United States, Italy and Spain. Sources were T cells, B-cell-depleted T cells, or PBMCs; the material itself was cDNA or gDNA.

V was cut by 3 bases and J by 3 bases, with 14 bases left in between. From germline, CDR1 is WSHSY and CDR2 SAAADI. The CDR3 has 16 residues. Original data processing: Nucleated cell number was recorded as an estimate derived from reference gene primer amplification. The assay was immunoSEQ multiplex PCR, and TCRdb's table has in-frame clones only and misses some. The DNA was the basis for D and trimming; V, J and clone size are from that table. The repertoire consists of some 120,000 clones, with around 80% occurring once and the leading ten covering 12%. This clone has just a few counts. Sequenced sample: peripheral blood. The chain links TRBV10-2 to TRBJ1-4; D might be TRBD1 (6 bases). The sequence came from a woman aged 60-75 years with acute or convalescent COVID-19. In nucleotides, the CDR3 is TGCGCCAGCAGTGACAGGGCGACAGGTGCTAATGAAAAACTGTTTTTT. Its protein is CASSDRATGANEKLFF.